The rows below give T cell receptor beta chains drawn from one sample of a study of technical replicates of blood from several donors. Generated by immunoSEQ multiplex PCR, the TCRdb table keeps only in-frame clones and is missing some. The repertoire consists of over 50,000 clones, with around 86% occurring once and the leading ten covering about 5.1%. Specimen: PBMCs. These receptors all stem from a human donor in good health. Some clones in this sample may be carry-over from other donors' samples. Each CDR3 is given without its conserved first and last residue. Not all rows give a size; the values are once, few, many and, for expanded clones, a class.

CDR3aa,abundance,v_gene,j_gene
AWSVWEGKATNEKLF,once,TRBV30,TRBJ1-4
ASSLTDSSGANVLT,.,TRBV7-9,TRBJ2-6
ASSETGPGGEQY,.,TRBV2,TRBJ2-7
AWAPGLLPHEQY,.,TRBV30,TRBJ2-7
ASSLGDGVSREAF,.,TRBV7-9,TRBJ1-1
ATSRDRNRDSEQY,.,TRBV15,TRBJ2-7
ASSLLQRGGWDEQF,.,TRBV5-4,TRBJ2-1
ASSLDGRVEKLF,once,TRBV7-9,TRBJ1-4
ASSAITGELF,.,TRBV9,TRBJ2-2
ASSSGTSGIYNEQF,.,TRBV5-1,TRBJ2-1
ASSEGLAYEQF,.,TRBV2,TRBJ2-1
ASSLEPESAPLH,.,TRBV5-6,TRBJ1-6
ASFQKGRYNEQF,.,TRBV5-6,TRBJ2-1
ASSQDPVGLAGVGANVLT,.,TRBV4-3,TRBJ2-6
ASSTRQGQIGYEQY,.,TRBV5-1,TRBJ2-7
ASSVDSDSYEQY,.,TRBV5-1,TRBJ2-7
ASSFLTGMNTEAF,.,TRBV5-1,TRBJ1-1
ASKTGGGNQPQH,.,TRBV2,TRBJ1-5
ASSPTDQAIYYGYT,.,TRBV6-4,TRBJ1-2
ASSLELAGNNEQF,.,TRBV6-4,TRBJ2-1
ASSPGLAGVVGYNEQF,.,TRBV4-2,TRBJ2-1
ASSRSGNTIY,.,TRBV25-1,TRBJ1-3
ASTPSGTGEQY,.,TRBV19,TRBJ2-7
ASRGQGLNYGYT,.,TRBV19,TRBJ1-2
ASSNTGTVVYGYT,.,TRBV27,TRBJ1-2
ASRLGQGDSPLH,.,TRBV27,TRBJ1-6
ASSQAGNRGNYGYT,.,TRBV5-1,TRBJ1-2
ASSPTRGTGETQY,.,TRBV7-7,TRBJ2-5
ASSQDLPLASYNEQF,.,TRBV4-2,TRBJ2-1
ASSLDSEGYT,.,TRBV11-2,TRBJ1-2
ASSQDPGTGLVNNEQF,.,TRBV4-2,TRBJ2-1
ASSTGDPYEQY,.,TRBV5-1,TRBJ2-7
AWSPRGSNEQF,.,TRBV30,TRBJ2-1
ASSSGTGYEQY,.,TRBV28,TRBJ2-7
ASSTGLAGDTQY,.,TRBV19,TRBJ2-3
ASSQDRGHANEKLF,.,TRBV4-1,TRBJ1-4
ASRGTSGSGGIYNEQF,.,TRBV10-2,TRBJ2-1
ASSFLAGSTGELF,.,TRBV5-1,TRBJ2-2
ASSGGNDETQY,.,TRBV7-6,TRBJ2-5
ASRKVAGLASDTQY,.,TRBV7-9,TRBJ2-3
ASSVSRWGAT,.,TRBV7-2,TRBJ1-2
ASSSTPAGAEQY,.,TRBV7-7,TRBJ2-7
ASSFISLAGGPFQETQY,.,TRBV5-1,TRBJ2-5
ASSQEGGADYGYT,.,TRBV4-3,TRBJ1-2
ASSLISGRRIGNQPQH,.,TRBV7-2,TRBJ1-5
ASRLGTGIYGYT,.,TRBV6-5,TRBJ1-2
ASSLKTSGYYIPQY,.,TRBV7-6,TRBJ2-3
SVELENGYT,.,TRBV29-1,TRBJ1-2
ASSGSGGYNEQF,.,TRBV5-1,TRBJ2-1
ASSGVNNEQF,.,TRBV7-3,TRBJ2-1
ASSLYSNTGELF,.,TRBV7-7,TRBJ2-2
ASSPPGRALEQY,.,TRBV18,TRBJ2-7
ASSIGQGRNEQF,.,TRBV19,TRBJ2-1
ASSTRDISNQPQH,.,TRBV19,TRBJ1-5
ASSYGTSGGADEQY,.,TRBV5-1,TRBJ2-7
ASSLGLAGVSYNEQF,.,TRBV27,TRBJ2-1
ASSPGGLPTDTQY,.,TRBV4-3,TRBJ2-3
ASGLIGGDTQY,.,TRBV12-5,TRBJ2-3